A selection of T cell receptor beta chains follows, all from one sample in a study of cytomegalovirus exposure and HLA in healthy donors. Data came from immunoSEQ multiplex PCR; TCRdb stores just in-frame clones and leaves some out. The repertoire holds some 150,000 clones, with around 88% as singletons. The sequencing input was PBMCs. The source of these receptors is a woman aged 18-35 years in good health and CMV-seropositive. The CDR3 runs from the conserved cysteine through the conserved F or W. The D gene is left open where the match is weak. For some rows the clone size is stated as once, few or many, or as a class when expanded; others skip it.

NA	NA	TRBV28	TRBJ1-1	CASSRLGHMNTEAFF	TGTGCCAGCAGCCGACTAGGACATATGAACACTGAAGCTTTCTTT
NA	NA	TRBV4-2	TRBJ1-5	CASSQDRGVQPQHF	TGTGCCAGCAGCCAAGATAGAGGAGTGCAGCCCCAGCATTTT
TRBD1	NA	TRBV9	TRBJ2-4	CASSVKEGQQYF	TGTGCCAGCAGCGTTAAAGAGGGACAGCAGTACTTC
NA	NA	TRBV28	TRBJ2-5	CASSLVVTGGVQETQYF	TGTGCCAGCAGTTTAGTCGTCACGGGCGGGGTCCAAGAGACCCAGTACTTC
TRBD1	NA	TRBV28	TRBJ1-2	CASSLEDRGLSSGYTF	TGTGCCAGCAGTTTAGAGGACAGGGGGCTTTCGTCTGGCTACACCTTC
TRBD1	NA	TRBV2	TRBJ1-1	CASCNDREGLAFF	TGTGCCAGCTGTAACGACAGGGAAGGTCTAGCTTTCTTT
NA	NA	TRBV6-1	TRBJ1-4	CASSVGTGGTNEKLFF	TGTGCCAGCAGTGTCGGGACGGGAGGGACTAATGAAAAACTGTTTTTT
TRBD1	NA	TRBV27	TRBJ1-1	CASSYFGTGAEAFF	TGTGCCAGCAGCTACTTCGGGACAGGGGCTGAAGCTTTCTTT
NA	NA	TRBV5-4	TRBJ2-2	CAASKGITGELFF	TGTGCCGCATCGAAGGGGATCACCGGGGAGCTGTTTTTT
TRBD2	once	TRBV19	TRBJ2-5	CASGTSGGLETQYF	TGTGCCAGTGGAACTAGCGGAGGTCTGGAGACCCAGTACTTC
TRBD1	NA	TRBV19	TRBJ1-1	CASSPTLRQGVTEAFF	TGTGCCAGTAGTCCGACCCTAAGACAGGGGGTCACTGAAGCTTTCTTT
NA	NA	TRBV6-1	TRBJ2-2	CASTGWGDATGELFF	TGTGCCAGCACCGGGTGGGGCGACGCCACCGGGGAGCTGTTTTTT
TRBD1	NA	TRBV28	TRBJ1-5	CASSPQGQGAQPQHF	TGTGCCAGCAGTCCCCAGGGACAGGGGGCTCAGCCCCAGCATTTT
NA	NA	TRBV7-2	TRBJ2-2	CASSRQVANTGELFF	TGTGCCAGCAGCCGACAGGTGGCAAACACCGGGGAGCTGTTTTTT
NA	NA	TRBV5-1	TRBJ1-6	CASSLEPQAVDSPLHF	TGCGCCAGCAGCTTGGAGCCACAGGCGGTGGACTCACCCCTCCACTTT
TRBD2	NA	TRBV10-3	TRBJ2-2	CAIRAASGGAGTGELFF	TGTGCCATCAGAGCGGCTAGCGGGGGGGCCGGCACCGGGGAGCTGTTTTTT
NA	once	TRBV9	TRBJ2-7	CASSVNEGRSYEQYF	TGTGCCAGCAGCGTCAACGAGGGCCGGTCCTACGAGCAGTACTTC
TRBD1	once	TRBV9	TRBJ2-5	CASSVGVDRGETQYF	TGTGCCAGCAGCGTAGGGGTGGACAGGGGGGAGACCCAGTACTTC
TRBD2	NA	TRBV6-1	TRBJ2-7	CASSERAGGGYEQYF	TGTGCCAGCAGTGAAAGGGCGGGAGGTGGCTACGAGCAGTACTTC
TRBD1	NA	TRBV28	TRBJ1-4	CASRDSGTVNEKLFF	TGTGCCAGCAGGGACTCCGGGACAGTTAATGAAAAACTGTTTTTT
NA	NA	TRBV28	TRBJ1-5	CASSTSFRARTQAQHF	TGTGCCAGCAGTACCTCTTTCAGGGCCCGAACGCAAGCCCAGCATTTT
TRBD1	NA	TRBV7-8	TRBJ1-2	CASSPGQNYGYTF	TGTGCCAGCAGCCCGGGACAGAACTATGGCTACACCTTC
TRBD1	NA	TRBV4-2	TRBJ1-1	CASSRDRGETEAFF	TGTGCCAGCAGCCGAGACAGGGGTGAGACTGAAGCTTTCTTT
NA	NA	TRBV10-1	TRBJ1-1	CASPSGVPDWAEAFF	TGCGCCAGCCCCTCGGGAGTGCCTGACTGGGCTGAAGCTTTCTTT
NA	NA	TRBV6-1	TRBJ1-1	CASSPRAGGNTEAFF	TGTGCCAGCAGCCCCCGAGCCGGAGGGAATACTGAAGCTTTCTTT